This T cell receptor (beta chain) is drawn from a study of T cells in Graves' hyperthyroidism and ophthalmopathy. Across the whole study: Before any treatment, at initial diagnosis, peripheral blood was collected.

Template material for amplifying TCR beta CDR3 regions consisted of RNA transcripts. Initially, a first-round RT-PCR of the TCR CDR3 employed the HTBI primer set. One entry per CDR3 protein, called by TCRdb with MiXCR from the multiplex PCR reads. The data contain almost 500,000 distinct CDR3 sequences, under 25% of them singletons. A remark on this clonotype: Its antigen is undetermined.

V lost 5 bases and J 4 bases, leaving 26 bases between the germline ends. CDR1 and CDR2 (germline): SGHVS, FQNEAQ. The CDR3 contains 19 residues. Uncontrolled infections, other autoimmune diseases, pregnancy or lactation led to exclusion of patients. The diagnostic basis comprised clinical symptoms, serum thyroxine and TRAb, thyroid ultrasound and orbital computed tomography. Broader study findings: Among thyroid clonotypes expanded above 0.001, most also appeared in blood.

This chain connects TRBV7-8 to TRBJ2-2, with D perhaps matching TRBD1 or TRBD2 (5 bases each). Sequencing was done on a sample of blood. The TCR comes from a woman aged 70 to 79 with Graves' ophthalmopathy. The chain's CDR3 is CASSRDRRTPSRGTGELFF. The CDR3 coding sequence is TGTGCCAGCAGCCGAGACAGACGAACCCCATCCCGGGGCACCGGGGAGCTGTTTTTT.